The clone carrying this TCR beta chain was detected ten times or more. Its antigen is still unknown. Germline assignment: CDR1 MNHNS and CDR2 SASEGT. The CDR3 contains 15 residues. With 8 bases clipped from V and 8 bases from J, the junction kept 9 bases outside the gene matches. This sample is drawn from a study of T cell repertoires in cytomegalovirus infection. Background on the study: A matching HLA type, together with CMV infection, was signaled by public TCR beta signatures.

The study, taken as a whole, reports: Frequencies of public TCR beta families were cumulated, and this identified carriers of CMV plus the relevant HLA. In two of eight donors, the top clonotype was HLA-C-restricted CMV-specific.

TCRdb independently ran MiXCR on the reads; one entry per CDR3 protein. The data hold about 130,000 distinct CDR3 sequences, with 24% observed a single time. The sequenced sample consisted of PBMCs, sequenced either directly or after in vitro stimulation (not recorded which). The clonotype was recovered from a human donor in good health (CMV status not recorded). Some clones in this sample may be carry-over from other donors' samples. The chain uses TRBV6-1 and TRBJ2-1; TRBD2 agrees at 13 bases. DNA of the CDR3: TGTGCCAGCGGATCGGGACTAGCGGGATCTGATGAGCAGTTCTTC. It translates to CASGSGLAGSDEQFF.